This TCR beta chain was sequenced in a study of T cell repertoires in cytomegalovirus infection. The wider study: Public TCR beta signatures provided an indication of both CMV infection and a matching HLA type.

Trimming stripped 2 bases from V and 8 bases from J, with 18 bases between. CDR3 length equals 15 residues. Germline CDR1 reads MNHNY; CDR2 reads SVGAGI (reference sequence). With regard to this clonotype: Its antigen is currently unknown.

MiXCR was run by TCRdb on the reads, yielding one entry per CDR3 protein. Of 230,000 or so distinct CDR3 sequences listed, 30% to 45% are singletons. The chain is built from TRBV6-6 and TRBJ2-5, with D perhaps TRBD2 (6 bases). This sample comprised CD8+ T cells from cultured PBMCs, obtained from culture after CMV antigen stimulation. The clonotype originates from a human donor in good health (CMV status not recorded). Some clones in this sample may be carry-over from other donors' samples. The CDR3 bases are TGTGCCAGCAGTTACGAGGTAGCGGTATCGGAAACCCAGTACTTC. Translating gives CASSYEVAVSETQYF.